Here is one T cell receptor beta chain with its context. The data were taken from a study of cytomegalovirus exposure and HLA in healthy donors. Overall study context: Genotyping showed about 80% of fewer than 500 donors falling in the Caucasian-associated ancestry cluster.

Looked up from germline, CDR1 is SGHNT and CDR2 is YENEEA. The CDR3 contains 16 residues. The V segment lost 5 bases and the J segment 5 bases; nucleotides outside the gene matches: 7. This PCR relied on a set of 60 Vbeta primers and 13 Jbeta primers. Generated by immunoSEQ multiplex PCR, the TCRdb table keeps only in-frame clones and is missing some. This repertoire shows around 88,000 clones, 78% found once; its top ten account for roughly 3.9%. V usage is TRBV11-3 and J usage is TRBJ2-5; 14 bases map to TRBD2. This clonotype was sampled from a woman between 35 and 50 years old in good health and CMV-seropositive. Sequencing was performed on PBMCs. Here the CDR3 DNA reads TGTGCCAGCAGCCCCGGGACTAGCGGGAGAGGGGAGACCCAGTACTTC. Its translation is CASSPGTSGRGETQYF.